These 15 T cell receptor beta chains originate from one sample sequenced in a study of human T cells and chemical hapten exposure (dated by TCRdb to about 2021). The time point label on this specimen signifies: patch test 3, about 24 weeks after DPC sensitization. In the paper's terms, the treatment or condition label means: therapeutic diphenylcyclopropenone sensitization with weekly scalp DPC. Receptor amplification or capture employed RACE. Sequenced on a NextSeq 500. TCRdb reran the public reads through fastp at Q25 and MiXCR, keeping productive beta chains. CDR3 protein sequences are deduplicated, and each keeps its most common genes and DNA. Counted in this sample were about 92,000 distinct CDR3 sequences; approximately 11% of them appeared once. The top ten constitute around 1.1% of the sample. This sample comprised whole blood, obtained in connection with sensitization to the hapten diphenylcyclopropenone (DPC). The receptor set was obtained from a woman aged 25 to 39 with alopecia areata. Some clones in this sample may be carry-over from other donors' samples.

This clonotype was counted ten times or more. The chain is built from TRBV20-1 and TRBJ2-3; possibly TRBD2 for D (6 bases). Trimming pared 6 bases from V and 0 bases from J, leaving 16 bases between. In germline, CDR1 is DFQATT, CDR2 SNEGSKA (reference sequence). This CDR3 comprises 15 residues. For the CDR3, the DNA is TGCAGTGCCTCCCTGTCGGGGGTGAGCACAGATACGCAGTATTTT. Translating it yields CSASLSGVSTDTQYF.

This clonotype was recorded many times. The V and J genes are TRBV18 and TRBJ1-6; TRBD1 might be the D (6 bases). The CDR3 length is 14 residues. The V and J ends lost 6 bases and 7 bases respectively, with 13 bases between them. Germline V gene lookup returns CDR1 KGHSH and CDR2 LQKENI. CDR3 sequence reads: CASSYQGINSPLHF. Written as DNA, the CDR3 is TGTGCCAGCTCGTATCAGGGGATCAATTCACCCCTCCACTTT. Full variable domain (remainder filled in from reference TRBV18 and TRBJ1-6): NAGVMQNPRHLVRRRGQEARLRCSPMKGHSHVYWYRQLPEEGLKFMVYLQKENIIDESGMPKERFSAEFPKEGPSILRIQQVVRGDSAAYFCASSYQGINSPLHFGNGTRLTVT.

This clonotype was recorded many times. The chain combines TRBV20-1 with TRBJ2-2; perhaps TRBD2 as D (6 bases). The V gene lost 2 bases and the J gene lost 3 bases, with 16 bases spanning the gap. Looked up from germline, CDR1 is DFQATT and CDR2 is SNEGSKA (reference sequence). The CDR3 has 16 residues. The CDR3 DNA follows: TGCAGTGCTAGATCCGCAGCGGGCACCCACACCGGGGAGCTGTTTTTT. Amino acids: CSARSAAGTHTGELFF.

The CDR3 sequence: CASSLAGTYDEKLFF. The CDR3 region has the DNA TGTGCCAGCAGCTTAGCAGGGACTTACGATGAAAAACTGTTTTTT. The chain combines TRBV7-6 with TRBJ1-4; the D gene is possibly TRBD1 (5 bases). V lost 0 bases and J 6 bases, leaving 11 bases between the germline ends. CDR3 length: 15 residues. Germline CDR1 and CDR2: SGHVS and FNYEAQ.

This chain joins TRBV27 and TRBJ1-1; 9 nucleotides align to TRBD1. Trimming removed 6 bases from V and 1 base from J; junction bases left unmatched: 9. The CDR3 loop spans 16 amino acids. CDR1 MNHEY and CDR2 SMNVEV come from the germline V gene (reference sequence). Here the CDR3 reads CASRPGTGRENTEAFF. CDR3 coding DNA: TGTGCCAGCAGACCAGGGACAGGGAGGGAGAACACTGAAGCTTTCTTT.

This clonotype was detected ten times or more. The chain recombines TRBV28 with TRBJ2-6; weak D call: TRBD1 (6 bases). V was trimmed by 8 bases and J by 1 base, leaving 18 bases between them. The germline V gene encodes CDR1 MDHEN and CDR2 SYDVKM. The CDR3 is 17 residues long. CDR3 protein: CASGSGSRGSGANVLTF. CDR3 bases: TGTGCCAGCGGCTCGGGTTCCAGGGGATCTGGGGCCAACGTCCTGACTTTC.

The chain is built from TRBV4-2 and TRBJ2-7; 9 nucleotides line up with TRBD1. V dropped 3 bases and J dropped 5; count of bases not matched to a gene: 8. Germline lookup yields CDR1 LGHNA and CDR2 YNFKEQ. The CDR3 contains 15 residues. The CDR3 nucleotides read TGTGCCAGCAGCCAGGAACAGGGGGCCGCTGACGAGCAGTACTTC. Amino acids: CASSQEQGAADEQYF.

In this sample, this clonotype turned up a few times. V gene TRBV20-1 combines with J gene TRBJ2-3, with D maybe TRBD2 (5 bases). The V and J ends lost 5 bases and 2 bases respectively, with 23 bases between them. This CDR3 has 17 amino acids. Germline CDR1 reads DFQATT; CDR2 reads SNEGSKA (reference sequence). As DNA, the CDR3 is TGCAGTGCTTCTTCGCGGGCAGGTTCTTCATTCACAGATACGCAGTATTTT. Its protein is CSASSRAGSSFTDTQYF.

This clonotype has only a few counts. This chain connects TRBV28 to TRBJ1-4, with a possible D match to TRBD1 (5 bases). V gave up 3 bases and J gave up 3 bases, with 11 bases separating them. CDR1 MDHEN and CDR2 SYDVKM come from the germline V gene. This CDR3 region has 15 residues. The CDR3 here is CASSFFGAANEKLFF. Here the CDR3 DNA reads TGTGCCAGCAGTTTTTTTGGGGCGGCTAATGAAAAACTGTTTTTT.

V is TRBV4-1 and J is TRBJ1-1, with D unresolved. Trimming left V 2 bases short and J 1 base short, with 8 bases between. Germline-derived CDR1 and CDR2 are MGHRA and YSYEKL. The CDR3 has 14 amino acids. CDR3 residues: CASSQWTKNTEAFF. CDR3 DNA sequence: TGCGCCAGCAGCCAATGGACTAAGAACACTGAAGCTTTCTTT.

This clonotype was detected ten times or more. V and J are TRBV12-3 or TRBV12-4 and TRBJ2-2; D not resolved. The CDR3 is made up of 15 amino acids. V was clipped by 2 bases and J by 2 bases, with 9 bases between them. The CDR3 spells CASSLSDLNTGELFF. In DNA, the CDR3 is TGTGCCAGCAGTTTATCGGACCTTAACACCGGGGAGCTGTTTTTT.

In its sample, this clonotype was seen a few times. V is TRBV6-5 and J is TRBJ1-2, with 7 positions matching TRBD1. The germline CDR1 and CDR2 sequences are MNHEY and SVGAGI. V shed 7 bases and J 1 base; nucleotides not matched to a gene: 3. The CDR3 totals 13 residues. The CDR3 DNA sequence: TGTGCCAGCAAGGGGACAGATAACTATGGCTACACCTTC. It yields the protein CASKGTDNYGYTF.

Many counts were recorded for this clonotype. This chain uses TRBV29-1 with TRBJ2-4; D ambiguous. The CDR3 is made up of 12 amino acids. The V gene lost 4 bases and the J gene lost 0 bases, with 4 bases spanning the gap. Per germline, CDR1 SQVTM and CDR2 ANQGSEA. The CDR3 DNA is TGCAGCGTTGTCCTAGCCAAAAACATTCAGTACTTC. Translated, it gives CSVVLAKNIQYF.

This clonotype was recorded at least ten times. J is TRBJ1-1 and V is TRBV6-6, with D hard to call. Looked up from germline, CDR1 is MNHNY and CDR2 is SVGAGI (reference sequence). The ends were cut back, 5 bases at V and 5 bases at J, with 9 bases in the middle. The CDR3 sequence is 12 residues long. The CDR3 is CASSMRVTEAFF. The CDR3, as DNA: TGTGCCAGCAGTATGAGGGTAACTGAAGCTTTCTTT.

This clonotype was detected ten times or more. J is TRBJ2-5 and V is TRBV10-3; TRBD2 matches 12 bases. Germline values: CDR1 ENHRY, CDR2 SYGVKD. Losses at the gene ends were 6 bases for V and 2 bases for J; bases not matched to a gene: 7. This CDR3 contains 16 residues. CDR3 DNA: TGTGCCATCAGGGAGACGACTAGCGGGAGACAAGAGACCCAGTACTTC. Its translation: CAIRETTSGRQETQYF.